This T cell receptor (beta chain) was recorded in a study of blood T cell repertoires in COVID-19. At the level of the study: Material from acute and convalescent COVID-19 was sourced from the United States, Italy and Spain.

Sequencing was performed with immunoSEQ multiplex PCR; in TCRdb, only in-frame clones are kept and a portion is missing. Counted here are 200,000 to 250,000 clones, 84% occurring once; the ten biggest clones make up approximately 8%. CDR3 length: 13 amino acids. Trimming took off 4 bases at V and 10 bases at J, with 11 bases between the two ends. Germline assignment: CDR1 MDHEN and CDR2 SYDVKM. The sample taken for sequencing was peripheral blood. This receptor was identified in a woman in her fifties or sixties with active or convalescent COVID-19. The V and J genes are TRBV28 and TRBJ1-6, with D perhaps TRBD1 (5 bases). CDR3 region: CASSSRGGSPLHF. CDR3 bases: TGTGCCAGCAGTTCACGGGGGGGATCACCCCTCCACTTT.